This record concerns one T cell receptor (beta chain) sequence. The target antigen is unknown. Per germline, CDR1 MNHEY and CDR2 SVGAGI. The CDR3 has 13 residues. Germline trimming cut 6 bases from V and 7 bases from J; bases unmatched to any gene: 5. The data were taken from a study of cytomegalovirus exposure and HLA in healthy donors. Study in general: Clustering assigned 70% to 85% of the roughly 430 genotyped donors to the Caucasian-associated ancestry cluster. Study-level points and caveats: When presence/absence was analysed, sequencing depth was taken to be roughly uniform across donors.

The study ran its PCR with 60 Vbeta and 13 Jbeta primers. Generated by immunoSEQ multiplex PCR, the TCRdb table keeps only in-frame clones and is missing some. The sample consists of tens of thousands of clones, 84% of them appearing once. The chain combines TRBV6-5 with TRBJ1-4; 7 positions agree with TRBD1. This receptor was obtained from a man between 18 and 35 years old in good health and CMV-seronegative. Sequencing used PBMCs. CDR3 in amino acids: CASRAGGGEKLFF. Here the CDR3 DNA reads TGTGCCAGCAGAGCAGGGGGTGGTGAAAAACTGTTTTTT.